This T cell receptor (beta chain) was sequenced for a study of beta chain features in type 1 diabetes. This clone was counted between two and nine times. The antigen is not known. General study results and limits: Patients with Type 1 diabetes showed moderately but significantly shorter TCRB CDR3s in all four CD4+ subsets.

Since all of the isolated RNA was reverse transcribed, expressed TCRB transcripts were what got sequenced. Using immunoSEQ multiplex PCR, the repertoire was profiled, and TCRdb retains in-frame clones only, with some absent. The sample has roughly 160,000 clones, roughly 8% seen once. This receptor was obtained from a man younger than 30 with type 1 diabetes. The sequenced sample consisted of central memory CD4+ T cells from blood.

In nucleotides, the CDR3 is TGCAGCGTTGAGTTTAGCGGGTCGTACAATGAGCAGTTCTTC. This translates into CSVEFSGSYNEQFF. The J gene is TRBJ2-1, the V gene TRBV29-1; 7 nucleotides match TRBD2. The CDR3 loop spans 14 amino acids. Germline CDR1 reads SQVTM; CDR2 reads ANQGSEA. The ends lost 3 bases at V and 4 bases at J; junction bases unmatched: 6.